The 22 T cell receptor beta chains presented below share a single source sample, sequenced in a study of lymphopenia after photon versus proton radiotherapy. The protocol was immunoSEQ multiplex PCR, while the TCRdb copy is restricted to in-frame clones and leaves out a portion. The sample has around 150,000 clones; about 88% are singletons. The specimen comprised peripheral blood, sampled from a patient treated with photon-based radiotherapy. These TCRs come from a man aged 45-65 years with gastric cancer.

The chain recombines TRBV18 with TRBJ1-1; possible D gene TRBD1, 6 bases. Germline assignment: CDR1 KGHSH and CDR2 LQKENI. Trimming pared 2 bases from V and 0 bases from J, leaving 10 bases between. The CDR3 has 15 amino acids. The CDR3 region is CASSPSDSLNTEAFF. The DNA for the CDR3 is TGTGCCAGCTCACCATCGGACAGCCTGAACACTGAAGCTTTCTTT.

This rearrangement joins TRBV7-9 to TRBJ2-3; 9 nucleotides align to TRBD2. Germline CDR1 SEHNR, CDR2 FQNEAQ (reference sequence). The CDR3 covers 15 residues. The V and J ends lost 4 bases and 4 bases, in that order; junction bases with no gene match: 6. For the CDR3, the DNA is TGTGCCAGCAGCTCAAAGGGCGGGAGGGCAGATACGCAGTATTTT. Encoded protein: CASSSKGGRADTQYF.

J is TRBJ1-2 and V is TRBV2, with TRBD1 identical over 8 bases. The germline gives CDR1 SNHLY, CDR2 FYNNEI. V gave up 6 bases and J gave up 0 bases; unmatched junction bases: 3. The length of the CDR3 is 14 residues. CDR3 bases: TGTGCCAGCAGGCCGGGACAGGCTAACTATGGCTACACCTTC. Translation: CASRPGQANYGYTF.

The V gene is TRBV18, the J gene TRBJ1-1; D uncertain. Trimming shortened V by 8 bases and J by 5 bases, and 9 bases separated the two germline ends. This CDR3 is 11 amino acids long. CDR1 and CDR2 from the germline V gene are KGHSH and LQKENI. In nucleotides, the CDR3 is TGTGCCAGCCAAGCAAGGACTGAAGCTTTCTTT. It specifies CASQARTEAFF.

This clone is a singleton in its sample. The chain couples TRBV18 to TRBJ1-1; D is undetermined. Germline CDR1 reads KGHSH; CDR2 reads LQKENI. This CDR3 has 16 residues. V lost 2 bases, J lost 1 base, and 14 bases lay in between. The CDR3 sequence is CASSPARAGENTEAFF. The CDR3 nucleotides are TGTGCCAGCTCACCAGCGCGGGCAGGCGAGAACACTGAAGCTTTCTTT.

This CDR3 reads CASSESGGQSILFF. The CDR3 region has the DNA TGTGCCAGCAGTGAATCGGGAGGACAGTCCATCCTGTTCTTC. The chain employs TRBV6-1 and TRBJ2-1, with D perhaps TRBD2 (7 bases). From germline, CDR1 is MNHNS and CDR2 SASEGT. There are 14 residues in the CDR3. V shed 2 bases and J shed 15 bases, with 20 bases lying between them.

The chain recombines TRBV5-1 with TRBJ1-4, with 8 bases matching TRBD1. CDR3 size: 14 residues. Trimming at V came to 4 bases and at J to 7 bases, leaving 6 bases not matched to a gene. Per the germline V gene, CDR1 is SGHRS and CDR2 is YFSETQ. The DNA of the CDR3 is TGCGCCAGCAGCCTCGGGACAGGCCGTGAAAAACTGTTTTTT. Its protein product is CASSLGTGREKLFF. The full variable domain, in which reference TRBV5-1 and TRBJ1-4 provide the parts outside the CDR3, is KAGVTQTPRYLIKTRGQQVTLSCSPISGHRSVSWYQQTPGQGLQFLFEYFSETQRNKGNFPGRFSGRQFSNSRSEMNVSTLELGDSALYLCASSLGTGREKLFFGSGTQLSVL.

The chain has TRBV29-1 and TRBJ2-7, with TRBD1 matching over 7 bases. Germline trimming cut 7 bases from V and 7 bases from J; bases unmatched to any gene: 10. This CDR3 is built from 12 residues. Germline CDR1 and CDR2: SQVTM and ANQGSEA. The CDR3 DNA follows: TGCAGCGCAACAGGGGCCCCGGGGGAGCAGTACTTC. Translated: CSATGAPGEQYF.

V gene TRBV28 combines with J gene TRBJ2-4, with D perhaps being TRBD1 or TRBD2 (6 bases each). Germline CDR1 and CDR2: MDHEN and SYDVKM. The CDR3 loop spans 14 amino acids. Deletions cut 2 bases from V and 5 bases from J, with 10 bases between. In DNA, the CDR3 is TGTGCCAGCAGTTTAGGGGGGCGGGAAAACATTCAGTACTTC. Encoded protein: CASSLGGRENIQYF.

The chain couples TRBV5-1 to TRBJ2-7; 8 nucleotides match TRBD1. From germline, CDR1 is SGHRS and CDR2 YFSETQ. Trimming removed 4 bases from V and 4 bases from J; junction bases left unmatched: 13. CDR3 length equals 16 residues. DNA for the CDR3: TGCGCCAGCAGCAACCGGACAGGGATCGGTTCTTACGAGCAGTACTTC. The encoded protein is CASSNRTGIGSYEQYF.

The chain is built from TRBV6-4 and TRBJ2-3; TRBD2 matches at 10 bases. The germline V gene encodes CDR1 MRHNA and CDR2 SNTAGT. CDR3 length equals 15 residues. After removal of 3 bases from V and 5 bases from J, the junction contained 5 bases not matched to a gene. In DNA, the CDR3 is TGTGCCAGCAGTGAAACTAGCGGGAAAGGAGATACGCAGTATTTT. Encoded protein: CASSETSGKGDTQYF.

This clone was detected only a few times. This sequence joins TRBV28 and TRBJ2-3; 13 bases are shared with TRBD2. CDR3 length: 16 residues. The germline V gene encodes CDR1 MDHEN and CDR2 SYDVKM. The trim removed 2 bases at V and 6 bases at J, leaving 5 bases unmatched. As DNA, the CDR3 is TGTGCCAGCAGTTTAGGGACTAGCGGGAAGGGCGATACGCAGTATTTT. Translating gives CASSLGTSGKGDTQYF.

There are a few counts of this clone. V usage is TRBV30 and J usage is TRBJ2-7; no clear D. The CDR3 runs 11 residues. Between the trimmed V and J ends, which lost 1 base and 3 bases, there was a span of 4 bases. Germline V CDR1 and CDR2: GTSNPN, SVGIG (reference sequence). CDR3 loop: CAWSGFYEQYF. In nucleotides, the CDR3 is TGTGCCTGGAGTGGCTTCTACGAGCAGTACTTC.

As for this clone: Other DNA sequences within the sample encode an identical CDR3. The CDR3 bases are TGTGCCTGGAGTGTGGGTGGAAGCTACAATGAGCAGTTCTTC. This translates into CAWSVGGSYNEQFF. This chain joins TRBV30 and TRBJ2-1; D uncertain. The V end lost 0 bases, the J end lost 3 bases, and 9 bases lay between the germline ends. Germline values: CDR1 GTSNPN, CDR2 SVGIG (reference sequence). CDR3 length: 14 amino acids.

The rearrangement links TRBV4-3 to TRBJ2-1; tentatively, D is TRBD1 (6 bases). Germline V gene lookup returns CDR1 LGHNA and CDR2 YSLEER. The CDR3 has 16 residues. V lost 4 bases to trimming and J lost 0 bases, with 13 bases between them. The CDR3 nucleotides are TGCGCCAGCAGCCCCGGGGAACAGGGCTCCTACAATGAGCAGTTCTTC. This translates into CASSPGEQGSYNEQFF.

The rearrangement links TRBV7-9 to TRBJ2-1; 9 bases fit TRBD1. The J segment lost 5 bases and the V segment lost 5 bases, leaving 4 bases of the junction unmatched. Germline CDR1 reads SEHNR; CDR2 reads FQNEAQ (reference sequence). The CDR3 has 14 amino acids. The CDR3: CASSPGQGNNEQFF. In DNA form, the CDR3 reads TGTGCCAGCAGCCCCGGACAGGGGAACAATGAGCAGTTCTTC.

The chain uses TRBV30 and TRBJ2-7; D is ambiguous. The germline V gene has CDR1 GTSNPN and CDR2 SVGIG (reference sequence). V was trimmed by 1 base and J by 6 bases, leaving 10 bases between them. The CDR3 loop spans 12 amino acids. In DNA, the CDR3 is TGTGCCTGGAGTGAAGGTCCCCGCGAGCAGTACTTC. It specifies CAWSEGPREQYF.

The chain has TRBV30 and TRBJ2-7, with D possibly matching TRBD2 (6 bases). V was pared by 5 bases and J by 2 bases, with 7 bases between. The CDR3 consists of 11 residues. Germline assignment: CDR1 GTSNPN and CDR2 SVGIG (reference sequence). CDR3 nucleotides: TGTGCCTGGGGCGGGGCCTACGAGCAGTACTTC. Its protein is CAWGGAYEQYF.

The V call is TRBV29-1, the J call TRBJ1-4; D might be TRBD1 (6 bases). Trimming took 0 bases from V and 8 from J, leaving 13 bases between them. The CDR3 sequence is 14 residues long. Germline-derived CDR1 and CDR2 are SQVTM and ANQGSEA. The CDR3 spells CSVEDIGQSEKLFF. In DNA form, the CDR3 reads TGCAGCGTTGAAGATATCGGACAGAGCGAAAAACTGTTTTTT.

The rearrangement joins TRBV14 to TRBJ1-2; D is unclear. Germline V gene lookup returns CDR1 SGHDN and CDR2 FVKESK. This CDR3 region has 15 residues. V lost 4 bases, J lost 3 bases, and 15 bases lay in between. CDR3 coding DNA: TGTGCCAGCAGCCTCCTCTCGAAAGAGGACTATGGCTACACCTTC. Translating gives CASSLLSKEDYGYTF.

The chain joins TRBV5-1 to TRBJ2-7; D may be TRBD1 (6 bases). The CDR3 length is 14 residues. Trimming cost V 2 bases and J 2 bases, with 11 bases left between them. Per the germline V gene, CDR1 is SGHRS and CDR2 is YFSETQ. The CDR3 loop reads CASSFEDSTYEQYF. CDR3 DNA: TGCGCCAGCAGCTTCGAGGACAGTACCTACGAGCAGTACTTC.

The rearrangement joins TRBV4-1 to TRBJ1-2, with a tentative D call TRBD1 (5 bases). The CDR3 length is 16 residues. Germline lookup yields CDR1 MGHRA and CDR2 YSYEKL. Trimming took off 4 bases at V and 0 bases at J, with 15 bases between the two ends. The CDR3 DNA sequence: TGCGCCAGCAGCCTACAAGGGGAACTGACTAACTATGGCTACACCTTC. Protein sequence: CASSLQGELTNYGYTF.